Below, one T cell receptor beta chain is given with its context. Its antigen is as yet unknown. Profiling relied on immunoSEQ multiplex PCR, and the TCRdb table lists in-frame clones only, not all of them. The data contain tens of thousands of clones, 77% of them singletons. It was focal radiation plus CTLA-4 blockade with ipilimumab that patients with chemo-refractory metastatic non-small-cell lung cancer received. This specimen comes from a study of radiotherapy plus CTLA-4 blockade in lung cancer. Across the study: There were objective responses in 18% of patients, and roughly 32% had disease control. Overall study results and limits: Researchers report tumor-derived TCR clones expanding in blood after radiotherapy plus ipilimumab.

This CDR3 is built from 14 residues. Germline loops: CDR1 MDHEN, CDR2 SYDVKM. With 6 bases clipped from V and 2 bases from J, the junction kept 7 bases outside the gene matches. The chain employs TRBV28 and TRBJ2-7; 7 nucleotides line up with TRBD1. This clonotype was sampled from a human donor with non-small cell lung cancer whose response to radiotherapy plus ipilimumab could not be evaluated. The source was peripheral blood, collected from a patient treated with radiotherapy plus ipilimumab. This CDR3 is CASSSTGPTYEQYF. The CDR3 DNA is TGTGCCAGCAGCTCGACAGGGCCCACCTACGAGCAGTACTTC.